Below are 24 T cell receptor beta chains sequenced from a single sample in a study of CD8 T cells in ankylosing spondylitis. TCRdb re-derived calls from the 5' RACE reads in MiXCR, one entry per CDR3 protein. The table has over 450,000 distinct CDR3 sequences, approximately 12% seen once. Study results and caveats: A TCR beta motif made of several highly homologous variants seemed typical of ankylosing spondylitis blood.

These receptors lack a known antigen. The sample taken for sequencing was blood, either unsorted or a sorted T cell fraction (not recorded which). The receptors come from a male donor with ankylosing spondylitis.

DNA for the CDR3: TGTGCCAGCAGCCAGAACACAGGGGATCGGGGGGAGCAGTACTTC. This sequence encodes CASSQNTGDRGEQYF. The V call is TRBV27, the J call TRBJ2-7; weak D call: TRBD1 (7 bases). In germline, CDR1 is MNHEY, CDR2 SMNVEV (reference sequence). Trimming took 6 bases from V and 7 from J, leaving 22 bases between them. CDR3 length equals 15 residues.

This clonotype was observed many times. The gene calls are TRBV7-9 and TRBJ2-7; maybe TRBD1 (5 bases). V was shortened by 5 bases and J by 5 bases, with 19 bases between the two germline ends. The CDR3 is 15 residues long. Germline loops: CDR1 SEHNR, CDR2 FQNEAQ (reference sequence). The CDR3 DNA sequence: TGTGCCAGCAGCCCCAACAACCCTCCGACAGACGAGCAGTACGTC. This encodes CASSPNNPPTDEQYV.

The CDR3 protein is CASSPGLTSSNTGELFF. The CDR3 region has the DNA TGTGCCAGCAGCCCTGGGCTGACTAGCTCTAACACCGGGGAGCTGTTTTTT. The rearrangement joins TRBV5-6 to TRBJ2-2, with 7 bases matching TRBD2. Germline loops: CDR1 SGHDT, CDR2 YYEEEE. This CDR3 spans 17 amino acids. J lost 2 bases, V lost 4 bases, and 11 bases had no gene match.

This clonotype was counted only a few times. The V and J genes are TRBV27 and TRBJ2-1, with TRBD1 identical over 7 bases. Germline CDR1 is MNHEY and CDR2 is SMNVEV (reference sequence). This CDR3 spans 15 amino acids. V shed 6 bases, J shed 3 bases, and the junction held 8 bases outside the gene matches. CDR3 sequence: CASSFGQVIYNEQFF. CDR3 sequence (DNA): TGTGCCAGCAGCTTCGGACAGGTGATCTACAATGAGCAGTTCTTC.

Ten or more counts support this clonotype. This sequence joins TRBV2 and TRBJ2-3; unclear D gene. The CDR3 runs to 11 residues. CDR1 and CDR2 (germline): SNHLY, FYNNEI. Trimming removed 6 bases at V and 6 bases at J, with 7 bases between. CDR3 coding DNA: TGTGCCAGCAGGAAGACGGATACGCAGTATTTT. Translation gives CASRKTDTQYF.

This clonotype was detected only a few times. V usage is TRBV7-9 and J usage is TRBJ2-2; 13 bases fit TRBD2. This CDR3 has 16 residues. V shed 5 bases, J shed 5 bases, and the junction held 5 bases outside the gene matches. Looked up from germline, CDR1 is SEHNR and CDR2 is FQNEAQ (reference sequence). The CDR3 here is CASSPLAGGPTGELFF. The CDR3 coding sequence is TGTGCCAGCAGCCCACTAGCGGGAGGGCCGACCGGGGAGCTGTTTTTT. The full variable domain, with the rest looked up from reference TRBV7-9 and TRBJ2-2, is DTGVSQNPRHKITKRGQNVTFRCDPISEHNRLYWYRQTLGQGPEFLTYFQNEAQLEKSRLLSDRFSAERPKGSFSTLEIQRTEQGDSAMYLCASSPLAGGPTGELFFGEGSRLTVL.

This sequence joins TRBV12-3 or TRBV12-4 and TRBJ1-5; 7 bases are a match to TRBD1. With 5 bases clipped from V and 6 bases from J, the junction kept 7 bases outside the gene matches. The CDR3 has 14 residues. The chain's CDR3 is CASSPRDSFQPQHF. The CDR3, as DNA: TGTGCCAGCAGTCCCCGGGACAGCTTTCAGCCCCAGCATTTT.

This clonotype has more than one count but fewer than ten. The V call is TRBV28, the J call TRBJ2-1, with TRBD2 as a possible D gene (6 bases). CDR3 length equals 14 residues. Per the germline V gene, CDR1 is MDHEN and CDR2 is SYDVKM. V was pared by 8 bases and J by 9 bases, with 20 bases between. The CDR3 nucleotides read TGTGCCAGCTCGGGTGGGTTCGGGGGACGTGAGCAGTTCTTC. Amino acid sequence: CASSGGFGGREQFF.

A few counts support this clonotype. The chain employs TRBV7-9 and TRBJ2-5; D possibly corresponds to TRBD1 (6 bases). The CDR3 loop spans 14 amino acids. The ends were cut back, 7 bases at V and 5 bases at J, with 17 bases in the middle. CDR1 is SEHNR and CDR2 is FQNEAQ in the germline V gene (reference sequence). The CDR3, as DNA: TGTGCCAGCACCCCTAGGGGGACGAGGGAGACCCAGTACTTC. Amino acid sequence: CASTPRGTRETQYF.

The V gene is TRBV27, the J gene TRBJ2-3; unclear D gene. Between the trimmed V and J ends, which lost 0 bases and 2 bases, there was a span of 9 bases. This CDR3 is built from 15 residues. CDR1 and CDR2 from the germline V gene are MNHEY and SMNVEV (reference sequence). The CDR3 nucleotides are TGTGCCAGCAGTTTATCCCGACCCCACACAGATACGCAGTATTTT. Translating it yields CASSLSRPHTDTQYF.

This clonotype was observed at least ten times. The CDR3 region is CASSLFSTSGRMYEQYF. CDR3 bases: TGTGCCAGCAGTTTATTTTCGACTAGCGGGAGAATGTACGAGCAGTACTTC. The chain uses TRBV12-3 or TRBV12-4 and TRBJ2-7; 12 nucleotides agree with TRBD2. The CDR3 consists of 17 residues. With 2 bases clipped from V and 4 bases from J, the junction kept 9 bases outside the gene matches.

In this sample, this clonotype turned up a few times. This chain joins TRBV28 and TRBJ1-5; possibly TRBD1 for D (6 bases). CDR3 length equals 15 residues. Trimming removed 5 bases at V and 4 bases at J, with 15 bases between. CDR1 is MDHEN and CDR2 is SYDVKM in the germline V gene. This CDR3 is CASSPQSGANQPQHF. The CDR3 DNA sequence: TGTGCCAGCAGTCCCCAATCGGGGGCGAATCAGCCCCAGCATTTT.

This chain uses TRBV18 with TRBJ1-3; perhaps TRBD1 as D (6 bases). Germline lookup yields CDR1 KGHSH and CDR2 LQKENI. The ends were cut back, 4 bases at V and 0 bases at J, with 10 bases in the middle. The CDR3 has 15 residues. In DNA form, the CDR3 reads TGTGCCAGCTCACTACAGGGAAACTCTGGAAACACCATATATTTT. Translating gives CASSLQGNSGNTIYF.

V is TRBV20-1 and J is TRBJ1-2; the D is unclear. There are 14 residues in the CDR3. The V end lost 6 bases, the J end lost 4 bases, and 18 bases lay between the germline ends. Germline V gene lookup returns CDR1 DFQATT and CDR2 SNEGSKA (reference sequence). The CDR3 nucleotides read TGCAGTGCCCTCAAATCTTCGGCCGGCTATGGCTACACCTTC. It yields the protein CSALKSSAGYGYTF.

This clonotype was seen a handful of times. The chain carries TRBV5-8 and TRBJ1-2; D unresolved. Germline assignment: CDR1 SGHTS and CDR2 YDEGEE. CDR3 size: 12 residues. Trimming stripped 4 bases from V and 7 bases from J, with 11 bases between. This CDR3 is CASSQRVTGYTF. CDR3 nucleotides: TGTGCCAGCAGCCAAAGAGTCACTGGCTACACCTTC. The full variable domain, completed using reference TRBV5-8 and TRBJ1-2, is EAGVTQSPTHLIKTRGQQATLRCSPISGHTSVYWYQQALGLGLQFLLWYDEGEERNRGNFPPRFSGRQFPNYSSELNVNALELEDSALYLCASSQRVTGYTFGSGTRLTVV.

J is TRBJ1-5 and V is TRBV2; D is unclear. CDR1 and CDR2 from the germline V gene are SNHLY and FYNNEI. Trimming took 6 bases from V and 6 from J, leaving 18 bases between them. This CDR3 is 15 amino acids long. The CDR3 protein is CASSPGPSKGQPQHF. Written as DNA, the CDR3 is TGTGCCAGCAGCCCTGGACCCTCGAAGGGTCAGCCCCAGCATTTT.

The chain uses TRBV4-2 and TRBJ2-1; D not certain. V was pared by 1 base and J by 8 bases, with 6 bases between. Germline loops: CDR1 LGHNA, CDR2 YNFKEQ. This CDR3 spans 12 amino acids. CDR3 residues: CASSQVRDEQFF. Written as DNA, the CDR3 is TGTGCCAGCAGCCAAGTTAGGGATGAGCAGTTCTTC.

Points on this clonotype: This may arise from a read error, as a much more abundant clone is one base away. V is TRBV7-9 and J is TRBJ2-1; D might be TRBD1 or TRBD2, each matching 5 bases. The V end lost 8 bases, the J end lost 1 base, and 9 bases lay between the germline ends. Germline CDR1 SEHNR, CDR2 FQNEAQ (reference sequence). This CDR3 is built from 13 residues. The DNA of the CDR3 is TGTGCCAGCGGGGACCCTTCCTACAATGAGCAGTTCTTC. This gives the protein CASGDPSYNEQFF.

CDR3 in amino acids: CASSLRREPTDTQYF. The CDR3 region has the DNA TGTGCCAGCAGCTTAAGGCGGGAGCCCACAGATACGCAGTATTTT. The chain has TRBV11-3 and TRBJ2-3; the match to TRBD2 covers 7 bases. The CDR3 consists of 15 residues. Germline CDR1 SGHNT, CDR2 YENEEA. V was pared by 2 bases and J by 2 bases, with 4 bases of the junction left unmatched.

The chain employs TRBV11-2 and TRBJ2-3; 9 bases agree with TRBD1. The CDR3 loop spans 15 amino acids. The V and J ends lost 4 bases and 2 bases, in that order; junction bases with no gene match: 4. From germline, CDR1 is SGHAT and CDR2 FQNNGV. The CDR3 nucleotides are TGTGCCAGCAGCTCTGGACAGGGGATCACAGATACGCAGTATTTT. Its protein product is CASSSGQGITDTQYF.

This clonotype has just a few counts. This chain links TRBV11-2 with TRBJ2-7; D is perhaps TRBD2 (6 bases). The CDR3 contains 13 residues. Germline V gene lookup returns CDR1 SGHAT and CDR2 FQNNGV. V lost 4 bases, J lost 5 bases, and 12 bases lay in between. The CDR3 DNA reads as TGTGCCAGCAGCTCCGCAGGGAGGAACGAGCAGTACGTC. Its translation: CASSSAGRNEQYV.

V and J are TRBV12-5 and TRBJ2-3; 12 bases are a match to TRBD2. CDR1 and CDR2 from the germline V gene are LGHNT and FRNRAP. The CDR3 consists of 18 residues. The V segment lost 0 bases and the J segment 3 bases; nucleotides outside the gene matches: 7. The CDR3 DNA follows: TGTGCTAGTGGTTTGGTTCCGGTGACTAGCGGGAGTACAGATACGCAGTATTTT. Translation: CASGLVPVTSGSTDTQYF. Supplemented by reference TRBV12-5 and TRBJ2-3, the full variable domain reads DARVTQTPRHKVTEMGQEVTMRCQPILGHNTVFWYRQTMMQGLELLAYFRNRAPLDDSGMPKDRFSAEMPDATLATLKIQPSEPRDSAVYFCASGLVPVTSGSTDTQYFGPGTRLTVL.

The sample holds a few counts of this clonotype. This chain joins TRBV20-1 and TRBJ2-7; 13 bases are a match to TRBD2. V shed 0 bases, J shed 9 bases, and the junction held 8 bases outside the gene matches. Germline V gives CDR1 DFQATT, CDR2 SNEGSKA (reference sequence). CDR3 length: 15 residues. The CDR3 sequence: CSARESRTSGRGQYF. The CDR3 bases are TGCAGTGCTAGAGAATCCCGGACTAGCGGGAGAGGGCAGTACTTC.

The chain has TRBV6-2 or TRBV6-3 and TRBJ2-1; the D gene is possibly TRBD1 (5 bases). Germline assignment: CDR1 MNHEY and CDR2 SVGEGT. Trimming left V 1 base short and J 10 bases short, with 14 bases between. CDR3 length: 14 amino acids. In nucleotides, the CDR3 is TGTGCCAGCAGTTACTTAGCTCCTTCAGGGGAGCAGTTCTTC. It encodes CASSYLAPSGEQFF.